Reported below is one TCR beta chain. What it recognizes is unknown. Germline V gene lookup returns CDR1 SGHRS and CDR2 YFSETQ. The length of the CDR3 is 14 residues. The V end was cut by 4 bases, the J end by 5 bases, with 15 bases between. These data belong to a study of cytomegalovirus exposure and HLA in healthy donors. The primer mix had 60 Vbeta and 13 Jbeta primers. Here immunoSEQ multiplex PCR was the method, and the copy in TCRdb shows in-frame clones only, minus some. This sample contains approximately 190,000 clones. Study-wide points: The study assumed roughly uniform donor sequencing depth for presence/absence analyses. In a later analysis, common viral pathogens appeared linked to several of the most significant clusters. A highly shared variant cluster was judged a likely technical artifact.

The origin of this receptor is a boy between 10 and 17 years old in good health and CMV-seronegative. The sequenced sample was PBMCs. V and J are TRBV5-1 and TRBJ1-1; weak D call: TRBD1 (6 bases). In nucleotides, the CDR3 is TGCGCCAGCAGCATTACAGGGACGGCTACTGAAGCTTTCTTT. This sequence encodes CASSITGTATEAFF.